This passage covers 24 T cell receptor beta chains from one sample sequenced in a study of blood T cell repertoires in COVID-19. Sequencing used immunoSEQ multiplex PCR; TCRdb keeps in-frame clones, though not all of them. The repertoire holds 250,000 to 400,000 clones, with about 91% as singletons. Sequencing was carried out using peripheral blood. These TCRs come from a woman aged 25 to 39 with COVID-19, enrolled during active disease.

The chain couples TRBV10-3 to TRBJ2-1; 7 bases align to TRBD1. CDR1 and CDR2 from the germline V gene are ENHRY and SYGVKD. The CDR3 consists of 13 residues. The V gene end was trimmed by 6 bases and the J gene end by 7 bases; junction bases not matched to a gene: 6. CDR3 coding DNA: TGTGCCATCAGCGCCCAGGGGGTTAATGAGCAGTTCTTC. Its protein product is CAISAQGVNEQFF.

The rearrangement joins TRBV7-2 to TRBJ2-7, with TRBD1 identical over 10 bases. The CDR3 has 13 residues. The V gene's germline CDR1 is SGHTA and CDR2 FQGNSA. V dropped 5 bases and J dropped 6; count of bases not matched to a gene: 4. The CDR3 DNA sequence: TGTGCCAGCAGCCCAGACAGGGGGCGCGAGCAGTACTTC. Translated: CASSPDRGREQYF.

Points on this clone: Other DNA sequences from this sample encode an identical CDR3 as well. This chain joins TRBV2 and TRBJ1-2, with D possibly matching TRBD1 (6 bases). The germline V gene has CDR1 SNHLY and CDR2 FYNNEI. V was clipped by 5 bases and J by 2 bases, with 9 bases between them. This CDR3 region has 13 residues. As DNA, the CDR3 is TGTGCCAGCAGTCCAGGACAGAACTATGGCTACACCTTC. Translation: CASSPGQNYGYTF.

This rearrangement joins TRBV5-1 to TRBJ2-5; D call uncertain. Germline CDR1 reads SGHRS; CDR2 reads YFSETQ. The CDR3 sequence is 11 residues long. The V gene lost 3 bases and the J gene lost 5 bases, with 5 bases spanning the gap. The CDR3 coding sequence is TGCGCCAGCAGCTCGGTGGAGACCCAGTACTTC. Amino acid sequence: CASSSVETQYF.

This chain links TRBV2 with TRBJ1-2, with TRBD1 identical over 7 bases. The CDR3 is 13 residues long. Germline V gene lookup returns CDR1 SNHLY and CDR2 FYNNEI. V lost 4 bases to trimming and J lost 1 base; unmatched junction nucleotides: 0. CDR3 nucleotide sequence: TGTGCCAGCAGTGGACAGGGTAACTATGGCTACACCTTC. Protein: CASSGQGNYGYTF.

V gene TRBV28 combines with J gene TRBJ2-1, with 12 positions matching TRBD2. CDR3 length equals 17 residues. V lost 2 bases and J lost 7; bases outside the gene matches: 9. The germline gives CDR1 MDHEN, CDR2 SYDVKM. The CDR3 spells CASSLALRLAGANEQFF. The CDR3 region has the DNA TGTGCCAGCAGTTTAGCCCTCCGACTAGCGGGGGCAAATGAGCAGTTCTTC.

This sequence joins TRBV2 and TRBJ1-4, with TRBD1 matching over 9 bases. The CDR3 contains 14 residues. V lost 4 bases, J lost 6 bases, and 3 bases stayed unmatched. Germline V gene lookup returns CDR1 SNHLY and CDR2 FYNNEI. The CDR3, as DNA: TGTGCCAGCAGTGGGGACAGGGCGGATGAAAAACTGTTTTTT. Translation: CASSGDRADEKLFF.

J is TRBJ2-5 and V is TRBV6-1, with 8 bases fitting TRBD2. The trim removed 1 base at V and 5 bases at J, leaving 6 bases unmatched. Germline V gene lookup returns CDR1 MNHNS and CDR2 SASEGT. The CDR3 runs to 15 residues. The CDR3 reads CASSEGAGVPETQYF. The DNA of the CDR3 is TGTGCCAGCAGTGAAGGAGCGGGGGTTCCCGAGACCCAGTACTTC.

This clone occurred a few times. This chain joins TRBV12-3 or TRBV12-4 and TRBJ1-2; D is unresolved. The ends were cut back, 5 bases at V and 3 bases at J, with 10 bases in the middle. This CDR3 comprises 13 residues. DNA of the CDR3: TGTGCCAGCAGTCCCGCAGTGGACTATGGCTACACCTTC. Protein: CASSPAVDYGYTF.

The rearrangement joins TRBV3-1 (or the pseudogene TRBV3-2) to TRBJ1-1; weak D call: TRBD1 (5 bases). From germline, CDR1 is LGHDT and CDR2 YNNKEL (reference sequence). V was pared by 1 base and J by 1 base, with 19 bases between. This CDR3 comprises 18 residues. The CDR3, as DNA: TGTGCCAGCAGCCAAGCGGTTCGAGGAGCCGGGGGGAACACTGAAGCTTTCTTT. As protein: CASSQAVRGAGGNTEAFF.

This chain links TRBV4-3 with TRBJ2-1, with D possibly being TRBD2 (6 bases). CDR3 length: 15 residues. CDR1 and CDR2 from the germline V gene are LGHNA and YSLEER. The V and J ends lost 1 base and 0 bases respectively, with 7 bases between them. CDR3 loop: CASSQGEDSYNEQFF. As DNA, the CDR3 is TGCGCCAGCAGCCAAGGGGAGGACTCCTACAATGAGCAGTTCTTC.

The chain has TRBV4-1 and TRBJ2-2; unclear D gene. The CDR3 is made up of 16 amino acids. Trimming left V 6 bases short and J 0 bases short, with 14 bases between. CDR1 MGHRA and CDR2 YSYEKL come from the germline V gene. The CDR3 nucleotides read TGCGCCAGCAGGACCATACAGAGTACGAACACCGGGGAGCTGTTTTTT. Its translation is CASRTIQSTNTGELFF.

The gene calls are TRBV28 and TRBJ1-4; D remains unclear. Germline CDR1 MDHEN, CDR2 SYDVKM. The length of the CDR3 is 16 residues. V was clipped by 6 bases and J by 0 bases, with 14 bases between them. DNA for the CDR3: TGTGCCAGCAGCTCCCCCCGAGGTACAACTAATGAAAAACTGTTTTTT. Protein: CASSSPRGTTNEKLFF.

The chain uses TRBV14 and TRBJ2-2; D not certain. This CDR3 comprises 14 residues. V gave up 1 base and J gave up 6 bases, with 9 bases separating them. CDR1 and CDR2 (germline): SGHDN, FVKESK. The DNA of the CDR3 is TGTGCCAGCAGCCAAGCTTATTCTTCCGGGGAGCTGTTTTTT. Protein sequence: CASSQAYSSGELFF.

The chain combines TRBV5-4 with TRBJ2-7; the D gene is possibly TRBD2 (6 bases). Per the germline V gene, CDR1 is SGHNT and CDR2 is YYREEE (reference sequence). This CDR3 comprises 14 residues. The ends were cut back, 0 bases at V and 3 bases at J, with 10 bases in the middle. CDR3 in DNA: TGTGCCAGCAGCTTGGGGCTGGGGGGCTACGAGCAGTACGTC. Translated: CASSLGLGGYEQYV.

The chain couples TRBV7-2 to TRBJ1-4; D remains ambiguous. Germline V gene data show CDR1 as SGHTA and CDR2 as FQGNSA. Trimming cost V 3 bases and J 3 bases, with 5 bases left between them. The CDR3 totals 13 residues. CDR3 region: CASSFAANEKLFF. The DNA of the CDR3 is TGTGCCAGCAGCTTCGCAGCTAATGAAAAACTGTTTTTT.

This clone was observed a single time. The chain carries TRBV27 and TRBJ1-2, with TRBD1 matching 9 bases. The trim removed 2 bases at V and 4 bases at J, leaving 8 bases unmatched. CDR3 length: 16 amino acids. CDR1 MNHEY and CDR2 SMNVEV come from the germline V gene (reference sequence). The CDR3 nucleotides read TGTGCCAGCAGTTTAATCCGGCCGGGACAGGGCTATGGCTACACCTTC. Amino acid sequence: CASSLIRPGQGYGYTF.

The chain links TRBV7-6 to TRBJ2-7; maybe TRBD1 (5 bases). The CDR3 runs to 15 residues. V was clipped by 2 bases and J by 6 bases, with 17 bases between them. The germline gives CDR1 SGHVS, CDR2 FNYEAQ. CDR3 protein: CASSLLPGSPSEQYF. For the CDR3, the DNA is TGTGCCAGCAGCTTACTTCCAGGGTCCCCTAGCGAGCAGTACTTC.

The chain has TRBV13 and TRBJ2-7; 8 bases are shared with TRBD1. V shed 5 bases, J shed 2 bases, and the junction held 11 bases outside the gene matches. CDR3 length: 16 residues. CDR1 PRHDT and CDR2 FYEKMQ come from the germline V gene (reference sequence). The DNA of the CDR3 is TGTGCCAGCAGCACCACCGCCGGACAGGGAGCCTACGAGCAGTACTTC. Amino acids: CASSTTAGQGAYEQYF.

This clone was recorded once. The CDR3 sequence is CSVLERGTGVFGGYTF. CDR3 DNA: TGCAGCGTCCTGGAAAGAGGGACAGGGGTATTTGGTGGCTACACCTTC. The chain joins TRBV29-1 to TRBJ1-2, with 10 bases aligning to TRBD1. Losses at the gene ends were 6 bases for V and 7 bases for J; bases not matched to a gene: 17. Germline loops: CDR1 SQVTM, CDR2 ANQGSEA. The CDR3 sequence is 16 residues long.

V gene TRBV5-4 combines with J gene TRBJ2-3; D ambiguous. Germline loops: CDR1 SGHNT, CDR2 YYREEE (reference sequence). The V gene lost 4 bases and the J gene lost 2 bases, with 8 bases spanning the gap. The CDR3 has 13 residues. In DNA, the CDR3 is TGTGCCAGCAGCCGACTGTTCACAGATACGCAGTATTTT. It is translated as CASSRLFTDTQYF.

V usage is TRBV28 and J usage is TRBJ2-2, with TRBD2 as a possible D gene (5 bases). V was cut by 1 base and J by 0 bases, with 9 bases left in between. CDR1 and CDR2 from the germline V gene are MDHEN and SYDVKM. This CDR3 spans 16 amino acids. DNA for the CDR3: TGTGCCAGCAGTTTATCGGCGGGTGCGAACACCGGGGAGCTGTTTTTT. This codes for CASSLSAGANTGELFF.

The sample holds one count of this clone. This chain links TRBV7-2 with TRBJ2-2, with D hard to call. Looked up from germline, CDR1 is SGHTA and CDR2 is FQGNSA. V was trimmed by 5 bases and J by 8 bases, leaving 12 bases between them. The CDR3 covers 13 residues. The CDR3 nucleotides read TGTGCCAGCAGCCTGGAGATTAAGGGGGAGCTGTTTTTT. Residues: CASSLEIKGELFF.

Of note for this clone: Compared with germline, one end of the junction differs, possibly owing to a read error. The chain joins TRBV19 to TRBJ1-1, with D unclear. Germline CDR1 reads LNHDA; CDR2 reads SQIVND (reference sequence). CDR3 length equals 13 residues. The CDR3 here is CASNIGLNTEAFF. The CDR3 region has the DNA TGTGCCAGTAATATAGGGCTGAACACTGAAGCTTTCTTT. The full variable domain, completed using reference TRBV19 and TRBJ1-1, is DGGITQSPKYLFRKEGQNVTLSCEQNLNHDAMYWYRQDPGQGLRLIYYSQIVNDFQKGDIAEGYSVSREKKESFPLTVTSAQKNPTAFYLCASNIGLNTEAFFGQGTRLTVV.